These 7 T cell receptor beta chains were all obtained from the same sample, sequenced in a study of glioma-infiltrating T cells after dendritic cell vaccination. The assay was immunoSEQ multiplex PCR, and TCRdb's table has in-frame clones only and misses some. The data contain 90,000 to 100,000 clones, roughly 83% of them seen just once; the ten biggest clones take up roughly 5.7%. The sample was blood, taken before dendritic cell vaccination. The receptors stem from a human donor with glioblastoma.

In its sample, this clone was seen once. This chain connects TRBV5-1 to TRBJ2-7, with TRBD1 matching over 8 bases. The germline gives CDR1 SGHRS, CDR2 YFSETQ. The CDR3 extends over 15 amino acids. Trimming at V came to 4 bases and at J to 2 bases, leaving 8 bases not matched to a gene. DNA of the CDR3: TGCGCCAGCAGCGGGCCCGGGACAGGAGCCTACGAGCAGTACTTC. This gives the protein CASSGPGTGAYEQYF.

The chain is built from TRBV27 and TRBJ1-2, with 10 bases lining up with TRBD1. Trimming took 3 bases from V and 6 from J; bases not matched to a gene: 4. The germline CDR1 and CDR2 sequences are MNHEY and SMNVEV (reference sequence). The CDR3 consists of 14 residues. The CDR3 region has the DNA TGTGCCAGCAGTTTCGCGACAGGGGGCAATGGCTACACCTTC. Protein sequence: CASSFATGGNGYTF.

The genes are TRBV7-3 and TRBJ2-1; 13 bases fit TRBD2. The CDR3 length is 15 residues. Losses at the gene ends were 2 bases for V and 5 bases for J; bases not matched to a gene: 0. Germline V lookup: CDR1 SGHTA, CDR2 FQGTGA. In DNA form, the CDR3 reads TGTGCCAGCAGCTTAGGGACTAGCGGGAACAATGAGCAGTTCTTC. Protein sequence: CASSLGTSGNNEQFF.

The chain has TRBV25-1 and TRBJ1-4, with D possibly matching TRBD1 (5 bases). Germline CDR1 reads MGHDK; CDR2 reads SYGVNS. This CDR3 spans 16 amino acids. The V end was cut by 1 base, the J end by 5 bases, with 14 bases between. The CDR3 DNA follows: TGTGCCAGCAGTGAATCTTTAGGGGCCCAAAATGAAAAACTGTTTTTT. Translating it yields CASSESLGAQNEKLFF. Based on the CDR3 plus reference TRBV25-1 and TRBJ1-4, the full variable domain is EADIYQTPRYLVIGTGKKITLECSQTMGHDKMYWYQQDPGMELHLIHYSYGVNSTEKGDLSSESTVSRIRTEHFPLTLESARPSHTSQYLCASSESLGAQNEKLFFGSGTQLSVL.

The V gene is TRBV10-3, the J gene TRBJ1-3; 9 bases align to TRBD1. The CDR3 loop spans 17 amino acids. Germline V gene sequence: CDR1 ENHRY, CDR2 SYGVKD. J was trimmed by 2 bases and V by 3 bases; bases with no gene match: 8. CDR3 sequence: CAISDTGQGFPGNTIYF. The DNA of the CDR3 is TGTGCCATCAGTGATACGGGACAGGGTTTTCCTGGAAACACCATATATTTT.

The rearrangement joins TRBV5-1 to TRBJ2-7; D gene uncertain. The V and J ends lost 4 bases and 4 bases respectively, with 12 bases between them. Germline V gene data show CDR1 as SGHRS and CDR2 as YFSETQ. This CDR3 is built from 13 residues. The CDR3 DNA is TGCGCCAGCAGCCCAGGCACGACGTACGAGCAGTACTTC. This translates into CASSPGTTYEQYF. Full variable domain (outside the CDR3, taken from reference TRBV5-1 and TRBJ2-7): KAGVTQTPRYLIKTRGQQVTLSCSPISGHRSVSWYQQTPGQGLQFLFEYFSETQRNKGNFPGRFSGRQFSNSRSEMNVSTLELGDSALYLCASSPGTTYEQYFGPGTRLTVT.

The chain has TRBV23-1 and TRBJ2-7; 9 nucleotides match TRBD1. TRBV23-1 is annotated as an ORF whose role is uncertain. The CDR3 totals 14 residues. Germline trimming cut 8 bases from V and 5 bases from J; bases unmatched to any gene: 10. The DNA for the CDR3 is TGCGCCAGCCCTCACGGGACAGGGTCCCACGAGCAGTACTTC. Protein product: CASPHGTGSHEQYF.